The 3 T cell receptor beta chains in this list originate from one sample, sequenced in a study of blood T cell repertoires in COVID-19. Repertoires were generated with immunoSEQ multiplex PCR, while TCRdb's copy carries only in-frame clones and drops some. There are 200,000 to 250,000 clones in the sample; just over 90% occur only once, and approximately 1.2% lies in the top ten. Sequenced sample: peripheral blood. The receptors originated from a young man with acute or convalescent COVID-19.

This clone was seen only once. V and J are TRBV9 and TRBJ1-6; D might be TRBD1 (5 bases). Looked up from germline, CDR1 is SGDLS and CDR2 is YYNGEE. The CDR3 has 15 residues. Deletions cut 0 bases from V and 3 bases from J, with 7 bases between. Written as DNA, the CDR3 is TGTGCCAGCAGCGTAGGACAGCTCTATAATTCACCCCTCCACTTT. Protein product: CASSVGQLYNSPLHF.

This clone appeared a single time. The V gene is TRBV19, the J gene TRBJ2-2; TRBD1 matches 7 bases. The CDR3 length is 18 residues. CDR1 and CDR2 from the germline V gene are LNHDA and SQIVND (reference sequence). Trimming removed 5 bases from V and 7 bases from J; junction bases left unmatched: 19. CDR3 amino acids: CASSRMGPQGGAYGELFF. The CDR3 nucleotides are TGTGCCAGTAGTCGAATGGGGCCTCAAGGGGGCGCCTACGGGGAGCTGTTTTTT. Combining the CDR3 with reference TRBV19 and TRBJ2-2 gives the whole variable domain DGGITQSPKYLFRKEGQNVTLSCEQNLNHDAMYWYRQDPGQGLRLIYYSQIVNDFQKGDIAEGYSVSREKKESFPLTVTSAQKNPTAFYLCASSRMGPQGGAYGELFFGEGSRLTVL.

J is TRBJ2-7 and V is TRBV19; 8 nucleotides match TRBD1. This CDR3 contains 13 residues. Germline CDR1 LNHDA, CDR2 SQIVND (reference sequence). Trimming took 8 bases from V and 2 from J; bases not matched to a gene: 5. The CDR3 DNA follows: TGTGCCAGTGGAGGACAGGGAGCCTACGAGCAGTACTTC. This translates into CASGGQGAYEQYF.